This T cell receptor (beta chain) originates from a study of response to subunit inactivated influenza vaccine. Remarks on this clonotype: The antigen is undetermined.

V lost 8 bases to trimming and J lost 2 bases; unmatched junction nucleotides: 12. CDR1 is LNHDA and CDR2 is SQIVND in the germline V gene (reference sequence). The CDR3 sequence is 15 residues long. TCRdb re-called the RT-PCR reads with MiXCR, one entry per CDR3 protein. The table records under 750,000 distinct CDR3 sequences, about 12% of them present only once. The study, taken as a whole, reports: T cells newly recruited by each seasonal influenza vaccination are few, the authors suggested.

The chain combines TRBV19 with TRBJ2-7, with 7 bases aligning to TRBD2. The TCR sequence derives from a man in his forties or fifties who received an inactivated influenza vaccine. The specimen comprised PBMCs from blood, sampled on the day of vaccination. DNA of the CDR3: TGTGCCAGTTGTCCCCTCGGACTAGAAGCCTACGAGCAGTACTTC. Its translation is CASCPLGLEAYEQYF.